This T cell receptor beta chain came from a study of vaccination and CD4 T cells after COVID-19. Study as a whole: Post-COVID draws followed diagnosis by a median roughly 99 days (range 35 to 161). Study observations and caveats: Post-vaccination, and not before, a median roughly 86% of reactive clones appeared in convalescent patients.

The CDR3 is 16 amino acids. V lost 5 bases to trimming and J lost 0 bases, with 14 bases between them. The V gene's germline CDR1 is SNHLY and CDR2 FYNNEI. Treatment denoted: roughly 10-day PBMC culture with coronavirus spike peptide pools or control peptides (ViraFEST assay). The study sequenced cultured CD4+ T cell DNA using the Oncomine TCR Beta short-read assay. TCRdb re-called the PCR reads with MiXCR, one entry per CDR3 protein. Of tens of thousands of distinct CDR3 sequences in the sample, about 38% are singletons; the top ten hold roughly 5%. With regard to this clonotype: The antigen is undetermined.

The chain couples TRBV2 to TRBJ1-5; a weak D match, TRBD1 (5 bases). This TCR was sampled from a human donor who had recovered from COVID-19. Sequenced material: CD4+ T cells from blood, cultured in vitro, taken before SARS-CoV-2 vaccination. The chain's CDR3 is CASSRGTLPSNQPQHF. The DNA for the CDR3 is TGTGCCAGCAGTCGAGGGACCTTGCCTAGCAATCAGCCCCAGCATTTT.